The 16 T cell receptor beta chains given below trace back to one sample, sequenced in a study of blood T cell repertoires in COVID-19 (dated by TCRdb to the early 2020s). Library preparation used the immunoSEQ multiplex PCR assay. TCRdb mirrors the immuneACCESS table, restricted to in-frame sequences. Some clones are absent from its copies; in checked studies, under half trace to an unresolved V gene, and the reason for the others is unknown. For this sample there are under 200,000 clones; more than 65% appear just once. The ten largest account for roughly 18% of the sample. Sequencing was done on a sample of PBMCs or T cells enriched from blood (not recorded which). The receptors come from a man aged 60 to 75 who had recovered from COVID-19.

J is TRBJ2-5 and V is TRBV4-1; perhaps TRBD1 as D (6 bases). CDR1 MGHRA and CDR2 YSYEKL come from the germline V gene. Deletions cut 4 bases from V and 2 bases from J, with 11 bases between. The CDR3 is made up of 14 amino acids. The CDR3 DNA sequence: TGCGCCAGCAGCCTTTCCCAGGGGCAAGAGACCCAGTACTTC. Residues: CASSLSQGQETQYF.

The chain uses TRBV11-2 and TRBJ2-7, with TRBD2 as a possible D gene (6 bases). Germline-derived CDR1 and CDR2 are SGHAT and FQNNGV. V was trimmed by 3 bases and J by 5 bases, leaving 11 bases between them. CDR3 length equals 13 residues. The CDR3 protein is CASSFAGIHEQYF. For the CDR3, the DNA is TGTGCCAGCAGCTTCGCGGGGATCCACGAGCAGTACTTC. Filled out from reference TRBV11-2 and TRBJ2-7, the complete variable domain reads EAGVAQSPRYKIIEKRQSVAFWCNPISGHATLYWYQQILGQGPKLLIQFQNNGVVDDSQLPKDRFSAERLKGVDSTLKIQPAKLEDSAVYLCASSFAGIHEQYFGPGTRLTVT.

V gene TRBV6-5 combines with J gene TRBJ2-7; 9 bases agree with TRBD1. The germline V gene has CDR1 MNHEY and CDR2 SVGAGI. The V gene end was trimmed by 6 bases and the J gene end by 5 bases; junction bases not matched to a gene: 2. The CDR3 covers 12 residues. The CDR3 sequence: CASRDRGDEQYF. CDR3 DNA: TGTGCCAGCAGGGACAGGGGCGACGAGCAGTACTTC.

The chain is built from TRBV19 and TRBJ2-2; 8 nucleotides agree with TRBD1. V lost 4 bases, J lost 6 bases, and 4 bases stayed unmatched. Germline CDR1 is LNHDA and CDR2 is SQIVND (reference sequence). The length of the CDR3 is 14 residues. The DNA of the CDR3 is TGTGCCAGTAGTAGGGGGACAGGCCCCGGGGAGCTGTTTTTT. Translated: CASSRGTGPGELFF. The variable domain in full, with the rest retrieved from reference TRBV19 and TRBJ2-2, is DGGITQSPKYLFRKEGQNVTLSCEQNLNHDAMYWYRQDPGQGLRLIYYSQIVNDFQKGDIAEGYSVSREKKESFPLTVTSAQKNPTAFYLCASSRGTGPGELFFGEGSRLTVL.

This sequence joins TRBV7-2 and TRBJ2-2; 9 bases fit TRBD2. CDR1 is SGHTA, CDR2 FQGNSA, per germline. The CDR3 spans 16 residues. The trim removed 5 bases at V and 1 base at J, leaving 5 bases unmatched. CDR3 bases: TGTGCCAGCAGCGCCTGGACTAGCGAGAACACCGGGGAGCTGTTTTTT. Translated: CASSAWTSENTGELFF.

The gene calls are TRBV27 and TRBJ1-1, with a weak D call TRBD1 (6 bases). The CDR3 loop spans 15 amino acids. Looked up from germline, CDR1 is MNHEY and CDR2 is SMNVEV (reference sequence). V lost 3 bases and J lost 4, with 15 bases in between. The CDR3 region has the DNA TGTGCCAGCAGTTTCAACAGGGAGCTGGGCACTGAAGCTTTCTTT. Its protein product is CASSFNRELGTEAFF.

This clone has a handful of counts. J is TRBJ1-6 and V is TRBV6-5, with 8 bases fitting TRBD1. V shed 2 bases, J shed 8 bases, and the junction held 2 bases outside the gene matches. The CDR3 runs 14 residues. The germline V gene encodes CDR1 MNHEY and CDR2 SVGAGI. CDR3 amino acids: CASSYQGAYSPLHF. In DNA, the CDR3 is TGTGCCAGCAGTTACCAGGGGGCCTATTCACCCCTCCACTTT.

V gene TRBV7-9 combines with J gene TRBJ2-2; D perhaps matches TRBD1 (5 bases). The V end was cut by 4 bases, the J end by 8 bases, with 14 bases between. Germline-derived CDR1 and CDR2 are SEHNR and FQNEAQ (reference sequence). The CDR3 is 14 residues long. CDR3 DNA: TGTGCCAGCAGCTCCCCGACAGCTATAGGGGAGCTGTTTTTT. This encodes CASSSPTAIGELFF.

The genes are TRBV4-2 and TRBJ1-4; possible D gene TRBD1, 6 bases. Trimming removed 3 bases from V and 3 bases from J, with 17 bases in between. Germline V lookup: CDR1 LGHNA, CDR2 YNFKEQ. This CDR3 region has 17 residues. In DNA form, the CDR3 reads TGTGCCAGCAGCCAGGAAGACGGACAGTCGTCTAATGAAAAACTGTTTTTT. Its translation is CASSQEDGQSSNEKLFF.

V is TRBV28 and J is TRBJ2-7; D unresolved. Per the germline V gene, CDR1 is MDHEN and CDR2 is SYDVKM. V lost 6 bases and J lost 7, with 19 bases in between. This CDR3 contains 14 residues. The CDR3 nucleotides are TGTGCCAGCAGCCCGGCGCTAGTTGGTATGGAGCAGTACTTC. Its protein is CASSPALVGMEQYF.

The chain links TRBV28 to TRBJ1-6; 10 nucleotides match TRBD1. V lost 5 bases to trimming and J lost 9 bases; unmatched junction nucleotides: 7. This CDR3 has 15 amino acids. Germline CDR1 MDHEN, CDR2 SYDVKM. CDR3 DNA: TGTGCCAGCAGTCCACGGACAGGGGGTAGTTCACCCCTCCACTTT. The encoded protein is CASSPRTGGSSPLHF.

The chain has TRBV28 and TRBJ2-1; 11 bases are a match to TRBD2. CDR3 size: 19 residues. V shed 2 bases and J 7 bases; nucleotides not matched to a gene: 16. Germline V gene data show CDR1 as MDHEN and CDR2 as SYDVKM. Written as DNA, the CDR3 is TGTGCCAGCAGTTTAGGGTTAGCGGGGGGGCCTAGGTCCTGGAATGAGCAGTTCTTC. The encoded protein is CASSLGLAGGPRSWNEQFF.

This clone occurred once. This chain connects TRBV25-1 to TRBJ2-1, with a tentative D call TRBD2 (7 bases). CDR3 size: 15 residues. Between the trimmed V and J ends, which lost 2 bases and 12 bases, there was a span of 20 bases. In germline, CDR1 is MGHDK, CDR2 SYGVNS. CDR3 amino acids: CASSEPRGGGTTQFF. For the CDR3, the DNA is TGTGCCAGCAGTGAACCCCGAGGGGGGGGGACCACGCAGTTCTTC.

The rearrangement joins TRBV7-9 to TRBJ1-3; D uncertain. This CDR3 comprises 16 residues. Germline CDR1 is SEHNR and CDR2 is FQNEAQ (reference sequence). The V gene lost 6 bases and the J gene lost 0 bases, with 15 bases spanning the gap. CDR3 loop: CASRSYPGISGNTIYF. The DNA for the CDR3 is TGTGCCAGCAGGTCTTACCCGGGTATCTCTGGAAACACCATATATTTT. The full variable domain, in which reference TRBV7-9 and TRBJ1-3 provide the parts outside the CDR3, is DTGVSQNPRHKITKRGQNVTFRCDPISEHNRLYWYRQTLGQGPEFLTYFQNEAQLEKSRLLSDRFSAERPKGSFSTLEIQRTEQGDSAMYLCASRSYPGISGNTIYFGEGSWLTVV.

The V gene is TRBV5-1, the J gene TRBJ2-7; 8 bases are a match to TRBD1. CDR3 length: 15 residues. Germline V gives CDR1 SGHRS, CDR2 YFSETQ. J lost 0 bases, V lost 0 bases, and 2 bases had no gene match. The CDR3, as DNA: TGCGCCAGCAGCTTGGGGGACAGGATCTCCTACGAGCAGTACTTC. This translates into CASSLGDRISYEQYF.

This rearrangement joins TRBV28 to TRBJ1-3; D ambiguous. Germline V gene sequence: CDR1 MDHEN, CDR2 SYDVKM. The CDR3 consists of 15 residues. The V end was cut by 8 bases, the J end by 1 base, with 15 bases between. CDR3 nucleotide sequence: TGTGCCAGCGGACTTTCATCGGTGTCTGGAAACACCATATATTTT. Its translation: CASGLSSVSGNTIYF. Full variable domain (missing parts from reference TRBV28 and TRBJ1-3): DVKVTQSSRYLVKRTGEKVFLECVQDMDHENMFWYRQDPGLGLRLIYFSYDVKMKEKGDIPEGYSVSREKKERFSLILESASTNQTSMYLCASGLSSVSGNTIYFGEGSWLTVV.